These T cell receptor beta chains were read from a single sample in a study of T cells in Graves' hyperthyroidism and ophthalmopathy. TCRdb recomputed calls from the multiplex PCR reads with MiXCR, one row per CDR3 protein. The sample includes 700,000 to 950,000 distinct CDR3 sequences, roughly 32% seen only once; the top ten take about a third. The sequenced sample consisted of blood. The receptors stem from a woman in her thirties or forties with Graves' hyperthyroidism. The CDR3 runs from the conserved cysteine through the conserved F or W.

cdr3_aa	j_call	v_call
CASSPLSLGYTF	TRBJ1-2	TRBV12-3/TRBV12-4
CVQQNTEAFF	TRBJ1-1	TRBV10-2
CASSIDGGLAGVETQYF	TRBJ2-5	TRBV19
CASSWTVGEKLFF	TRBJ1-4	TRBV25-1
CASSLPTYRETQYF	TRBJ2-5	TRBV28
CASRPGTGDQPQHF	TRBJ1-5	TRBV6-5
CASSQIDRTEAFF	TRBJ1-1	TRBV4-3
CASRTGELFF	TRBJ2-2	TRBV2
CASSPRRQGPEKLFF	TRBJ1-4	TRBV19
CASSLLRTANTGELFF	TRBJ2-2	TRBV19
CSARAPTGVNHLNEAFF	TRBJ1-1	TRBV20-1
CASSQEAGNTPPLHF	TRBJ1-6	TRBV4-3
CASSPSGAGGYGYTF	TRBJ1-2	TRBV28
CASSQDSRTYEQYF	TRBJ2-7	TRBV7-2
CAISGSYKETQYF	TRBJ2-5	TRBV10-3
CASGSLNSNQPQHF	TRBJ1-5	TRBV12-3/TRBV12-4
CATISSYEQYF	TRBJ2-7	TRBV10-3
CASTIGRLTRGETQYF	TRBJ2-5	TRBV11-2
CASSWLGTGGTEAFF	TRBJ1-1	TRBV6-2/TRBV6-3
CASSLGLLKARGNEQFF	TRBJ2-1	TRBV7-8
CASSPDAANVLTF	TRBJ2-6	TRBV6-1
CAWSPQTGGQPQHF	TRBJ1-5	TRBV5-5
CASSFLPGELFF	TRBJ2-2	TRBV6-5
CASSPDRDFYEQYF	TRBJ2-7	TRBV6-5
CASIVNLGYTGELFF	TRBJ2-2	TRBV6-5
CSVCRDYEQYF	TRBJ2-7	TRBV29-1
CASSGGTGTEAFF	TRBJ1-1	TRBV7-9
CASGGTDEYEQYF	TRBJ2-7	TRBV10-3